The rows below give T cell receptor beta chains drawn from one sample of a study of T cells after posttransplantation cyclophosphamide. TCRdb's table, derived via immunoSEQ multiplex PCR, lists solely in-frame clones and lacks some. The sample carries some 16,000 clones, 85% recorded once. The specimen comprised PBMCs, sampled after allogeneic stem cell transplant with calcineurin inhibitor and methotrexate. Receptors originate from a female patient aged 18 to 29 who received an allogeneic stem cell transplant from an unrelated donor, was CMV-positive, and had acute and chronic GVHD. Certain T cells may be donor cells from the graft. Each CDR3 is given with its conserved first and last residue. The order of the fields is V gene, J gene, CDR3 length, clone size, D gene, CDR3 DNA, CDR3 protein. A D gene is named only where the DNA matches it firmly. The size field is filled for only some rows; it gives once, few, many or a size class.

>TRBV2|TRBJ2-4|17|-|TRBD2
TGTGCCAGCGGGGGACTAGCGGTGAATCTAGCCAAAAACATTCAGTACTTC
CASGGLAVNLAKNIQYF
>TRBV29-1|TRBJ1-3|15|once|TRBD1
TGCAGCGTTGAAGATCGGACAGGGGAGGGAAACACCATATATTTT
CSVEDRTGEGNTIYF
>TRBV11-1|TRBJ2-5|15|-|-
TGTGCCAGCAGCTACCTACCCCTATACCAAGAGACCCAGTACTTC
CASSYLPLYQETQYF
>TRBV29-1|TRBJ2-5|11|-|-
TGCAGCGTTGCCCGGGGGGAGACCCAGTACTTC
CSVARGETQYF
>TRBV7-2|TRBJ2-7|15|-|TRBD2
TGTGCCAGCAGTTTAGGACTAGCGGGAGCCTACGAGCAGTACTTC
CASSLGLAGAYEQYF
>TRBV29-1|TRBJ2-3|14|-|TRBD1
TGCAGCGTTGAATTAGGGACAGTCACAGATACGCAGTATTTT
CSVELGTVTDTQYF
>TRBV5-1|TRBJ2-5|14|-|-
TGCGCCAGCAGCACTGGGCCTGGGGCAGAGACCCAGTACTTC
CASSTGPGAETQYF
>TRBV2|TRBJ1-2|15|-|TRBD1
TGTGCCAGCAGTACTACGACAGGGGGCAGCGGCGGCTACACCTTC
CASSTTTGGSGGYTF
>TRBV27|TRBJ2-7|14|-|-
TGTGCCAGCAGACATGACGGGGTCGCCTACGAGCAGTACTTC
CASRHDGVAYEQYF
>TRBV2|TRBJ1-3|14|-|-
TGTGCCAGCAGTGAACCACGGTCTGGAAACACCATATATTTT
CASSEPRSGNTIYF
>TRBV29-1|TRBJ2-5|13|-|-
TGCAGCGTTGAGCCCACAGGTCAAGAGACCCAGTACTTC
CSVEPTGQETQYF
>TRBV6-5|TRBJ2-4|16|-|TRBD1
TGTGCCAGCAGTTCCCCCCGGACAGGCGAAAAAAACATTCAGTACTTC
CASSSPRTGEKNIQYF
>TRBV5-1|TRBJ2-5|14|-|TRBD2
TGCGCCAGCAGCCTAGCGGGAGCTCAAGAGACCCAGTACTTC
CASSLAGAQETQYF
>TRBV7-2|TRBJ2-5|13|-|TRBD2
TGTGCCAGCAGCTTATCGCGGGGGGAGACCCAGTACTTC
CASSLSRGETQYF
>TRBV29-1|TRBJ1-5|13|-|TRBD1
TGCAGCGTTGAAACAGGGGGCAATCAGCCCCAGCATTTT
CSVETGGNQPQHF
>TRBV29-1|TRBJ1-2|12|once|-
TGCAGCGTTCGCTTGGGGCTGCGGGGCTACACCTTC
CSVRLGLRGYTF